This TCR beta chain was obtained from a study of blood T cell repertoires in COVID-19. For the study at large: COVID-19 samples collected from the United States, Italy and Spain covered acute and convalescent phases.

Trimming cost V 6 bases and J 2 bases; bases outside gene matches: 9. Germline CDR1 reads MNHEY; CDR2 reads SMNVEV (reference sequence). The CDR3 sequence is 15 residues long. Under the authors' procedure: By means of reference gene primer amplification, nucleated cell counts were estimated. Only in-frame clones appear in the TCRdb table, and some are missing; sequencing was by immunoSEQ multiplex PCR. V and J calls and clone size follow that table, whereas D and trimming were derived from the DNA. The sample has 110,000 to 150,000 clones; roughly 86% are singletons. The chain carries TRBV27 and TRBJ2-5, with 7 bases aligning to TRBD2. Material for sequencing was peripheral blood. The TCR comes from a man aged 50 to 60 with active or convalescent COVID-19. The chain's CDR3 is CASRLGGGRQETQYF. The CDR3 DNA reads TGTGCCAGCAGGCTCGGGGGAGGGAGGCAAGAGACCCAGTACTTC.